The present T cell receptor beta chain was sequenced within a study of OX40 agonist ivuxolimab in advanced cancers. Study overall: Patient treatment consisted of intravenous ivuxolimab administration every 2 weeks at 0.01 to 10 mg/kg. Regarding the study as a whole: Among T cells, CD8+ cells averaged more expanded clones than CD4+ cells.

Method: immunoSEQ multiplex PCR; TCRdb's copy keeps in-frame clones and lacks some. The data show roughly 83,000 clones, with less than 95% seen just once and roughly 8.9% held by the top ten. This clone was detected once. Its antigen is as yet unknown. V lost 0 bases and J 0 bases, leaving 2 bases between the germline ends. Germline V lookup: CDR1 GTSNPN, CDR2 SVGIG (reference sequence). This CDR3 contains 12 residues. This clonotype was sampled from an adult with an advanced solid tumor such as melanoma, head and neck, liver or kidney cancer. Material: CD4+ or CD8+ T cells sorted from blood, obtained in a trial of the OX40 agonist ivuxolimab. V gene TRBV30 combines with J gene TRBJ2-5, with unresolved D. The CDR3 DNA follows: TGTGCCTGGAGTGTTCACCAAGAGACCCAGTACTTC. Translated, it gives CAWSVHQETQYF.